This T cell receptor beta chain was documented in a study of blood T cell repertoires in COVID-19. At the level of the study: The analysed material was cDNA or gDNA that came from T cells, B-cell-depleted T cells, or PBMCs.

J was trimmed by 6 bases and V by 7 bases; bases with no gene match: 11. The germline V gene has CDR1 LNHDA and CDR2 SQIVND (reference sequence). This CDR3 spans 15 amino acids. Original handling: Counts of nucleated cells, estimated from reference gene primer amplification, were obtained. Sequenced by immunoSEQ multiplex PCR; TCRdb stores in-frame clones only, minus some. The D gene and trimming were derived from the DNA, and the V and J assignments and clone size from that table. There are roughly 360,000 clones in the sample; more than 75% occur only once, and under 1.2% lies in the top ten. This sequence was found in a human donor with acute or convalescent COVID-19. The donor label of this sample is uncertain. What was sequenced was peripheral blood. This chain joins TRBV19 and TRBJ1-2, with 10 bases identical to TRBD1. CDR3 bases: TGTGCCAGTACCACAGACAGGGGGCAAAAGAATGGCTACACCTTC. Amino acids: CASTTDRGQKNGYTF.